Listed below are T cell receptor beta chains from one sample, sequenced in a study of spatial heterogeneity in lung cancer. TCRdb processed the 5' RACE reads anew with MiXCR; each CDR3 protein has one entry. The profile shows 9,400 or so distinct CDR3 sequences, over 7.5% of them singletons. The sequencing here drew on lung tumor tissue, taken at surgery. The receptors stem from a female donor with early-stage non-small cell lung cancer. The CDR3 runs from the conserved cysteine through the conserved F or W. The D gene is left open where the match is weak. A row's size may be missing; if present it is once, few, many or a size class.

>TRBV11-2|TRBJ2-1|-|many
CASSLGGRGRNNEQFF
TGTGCCAGCAGCTTAGGTGGCAGGGGGAGGAACAATGAGCAGTTCTTC
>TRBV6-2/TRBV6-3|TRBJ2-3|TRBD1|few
CASSYPTGQRRTDTQYF
TGTGCCAGCAGTTACCCAACGGGACAGCGTCGCACAGATACGCAGTATTTT
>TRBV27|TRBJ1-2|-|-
CASSSAGWDGYTF
TGTGCCAGCAGTTCGGCGGGATGGGATGGCTACACCTTC
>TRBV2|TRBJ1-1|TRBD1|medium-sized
CASTTDRDTEAFF
TGTGCCAGCACAACGGACAGGGACACTGAAGCTTTCTTT
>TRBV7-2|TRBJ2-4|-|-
CASSLAAPRDKNIQYF
TGTGCCAGCAGCTTAGCGGCTCCTAGGGACAAAAACATTCAGTACTTC
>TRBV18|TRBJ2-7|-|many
CASSPGPGAQGLYEQYF
TGTGCCAGCTCACCCGGGCCGGGCGCGCAGGGTCTTTACGAGCAGTACTTC
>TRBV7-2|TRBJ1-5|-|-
CASSLGSGGNQPQHF
TGTGCCAGCAGCTTAGGATCGGGCGGCAATCAGCCCCAGCATTTT
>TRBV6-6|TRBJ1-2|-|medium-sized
CASSLGRGQFDPSGYTF
TGTGCCAGCAGTCTGGGCCGCGGGCAGTTCGACCCCTCTGGCTACACCTTC
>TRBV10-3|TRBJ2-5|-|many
CAISGGETQYF
TGTGCCATCAGTGGGGGCGAGACCCAGTACTTC
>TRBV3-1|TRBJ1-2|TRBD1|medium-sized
CASSHRDRSNYGYTF
TGTGCCAGCAGCCACCGGGACAGGTCTAACTATGGCTACACCTTC
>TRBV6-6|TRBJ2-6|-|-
CASSSHTGANVLTF
TGTGCCAGCAGTTCTCACACTGGGGCCAACGTCCTGACTTTC
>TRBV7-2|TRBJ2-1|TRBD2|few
CASIFSGGAYNEQFF
TGTGCCAGCATCTTTAGCGGGGGGGCCTACAATGAGCAGTTCTTC
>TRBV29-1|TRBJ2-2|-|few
CSVDQGRTGELFF
TGCAGCGTTGATCAGGGGAGGACCGGGGAGCTGTTTTTT
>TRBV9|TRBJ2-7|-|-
CASSVGAWGSDEQYF
TGTGCCAGCAGCGTAGGGGCGTGGGGAAGCGACGAGCAGTACTTC
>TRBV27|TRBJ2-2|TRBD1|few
CASSLRTGATGELFF
TGTGCCAGCAGTTTAAGGACAGGGGCCACCGGGGAGCTGTTTTTT
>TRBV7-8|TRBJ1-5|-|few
CASSPTGNQPQHF
TGTGCCAGCAGCCCGACCGGCAATCAGCCCCAGCATTTT
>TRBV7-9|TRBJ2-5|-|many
CASSFGGRETQYF
TGTGCCAGCAGCTTTGGGGGTCGAGAGACCCAGTACTTC
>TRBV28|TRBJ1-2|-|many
CASSQANYGYTF
TGTGCCAGCAGCCAGGCTAACTATGGCTACACCTTC
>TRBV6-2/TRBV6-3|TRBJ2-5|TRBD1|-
CASSYMGQGKQETQYF
TGTGCCAGCAGTTACATGGGACAGGGGAAGCAAGAGACCCAGTACTTC
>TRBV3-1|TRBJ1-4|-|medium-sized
CASSQGEAGWKKLFF
TGTGCCAGCAGCCAAGGCGAAGCGGGGTGGAAAAAACTGTTTTTT
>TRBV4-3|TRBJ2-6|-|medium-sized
CASSQDLYSGANVLTF
TGCGCCAGCAGCCAAGATTTGTACTCTGGGGCCAACGTCCTGACTTTC
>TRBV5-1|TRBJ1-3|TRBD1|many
CASSHRGESGNTIYF
TGCGCCAGCAGCCACAGGGGAGAATCTGGAAACACCATATATTTT
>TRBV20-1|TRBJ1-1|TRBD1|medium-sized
CSARYRDRIWDTEAFF
TGCAGTGCTAGATACCGGGACAGGATATGGGACACTGAAGCTTTCTTT
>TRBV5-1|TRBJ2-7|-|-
CASSSGVWAGSSYEQYF
TGCGCCAGCAGCTCCGGCGTTTGGGCAGGGAGCTCCTACGAGCAGTACTTC
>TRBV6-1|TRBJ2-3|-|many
CASRSLDTDTQYF
TGTGCCAGCAGAAGCCTTGACACAGATACGCAGTATTTT
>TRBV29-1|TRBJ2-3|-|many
CSVGYRATPTDTQYF
TGCAGCGTTGGGTACAGGGCGACGCCAACAGATACGCAGTATTTT
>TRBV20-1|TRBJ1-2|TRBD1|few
CSAPGTGGEGYTF
TGCAGTGCTCCCGGGACAGGGGGCGAAGGCTACACCTTC
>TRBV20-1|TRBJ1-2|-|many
CSARVKGQSLYGYTF
TGCAGTGCTAGAGTAAAGGGGCAGAGTCTCTATGGCTACACCTTC
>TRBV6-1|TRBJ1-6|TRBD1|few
CASSPGQGGNSPLHF
TGTGCCAGCAGCCCGGGACAGGGCGGTAATTCACCCCTCCACTTT
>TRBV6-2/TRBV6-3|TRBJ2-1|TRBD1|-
CASSYDRGDEQFF
TGTGCCAGCAGTTATGACAGGGGGGATGAGCAGTTCTTC
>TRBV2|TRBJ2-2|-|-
CASSEDSPNTGELFF
TGTGCCAGCAGCGAGGACAGTCCGAACACCGGGGAGCTGTTTTTT
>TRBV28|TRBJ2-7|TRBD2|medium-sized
CASRSGLAGVIYEQYF
TGTGCCAGCAGGTCCGGACTAGCGGGGGTAATCTACGAGCAGTACTTC
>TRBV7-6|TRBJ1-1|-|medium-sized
CASSLVASDRAEAFF
TGTGCCAGCAGCTTAGTCGCTTCGGACAGAGCTGAAGCTTTCTTT
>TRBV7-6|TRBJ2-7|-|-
CASSLAQGYEQYF
TGTGCCAGCAGCTTAGCGCAGGGCTACGAGCAGTACTTC
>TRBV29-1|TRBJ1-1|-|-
CSVGHFATEAFF
TGCAGCGTGGGACACTTTGCCACTGAAGCTTTCTTT
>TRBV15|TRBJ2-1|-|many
CATSRGTGWNEQFF
TGTGCCACCAGCAGGGGTACAGGGTGGAATGAGCAGTTCTTC
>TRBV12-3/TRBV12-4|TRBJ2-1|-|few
CASSLGVEQFF
TGTGCCAGCAGTTTAGGTGTTGAGCAGTTCTTC
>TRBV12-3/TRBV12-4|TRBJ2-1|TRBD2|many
CASSLRPTVAGGLQFF
TGTGCCAGCAGTTTACGGCCTACGGTTGCGGGGGGCCTCCAGTTCTTC
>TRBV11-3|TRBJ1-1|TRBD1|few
CASSPPGTGRTEAFF
TGTGCCAGCAGCCCGCCCGGGACAGGGAGGACTGAAGCTTTCTTT
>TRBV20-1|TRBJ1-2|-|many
CSAGYSPNYGYTF
TGCAGTGCTGGCTACTCCCCAAACTATGGCTACACCTTC
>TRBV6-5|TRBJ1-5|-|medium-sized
CASSLGSGSNQPQHF
TGTGCCAGCAGTTTGGGGTCGGGCAGCAATCAGCCCCAGCATTTT
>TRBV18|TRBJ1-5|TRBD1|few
CASSPGTGGQPQHF
TGTGCCAGCTCACCCGGGACAGGGGGTCAGCCCCAGCATTTT
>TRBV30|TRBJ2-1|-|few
CAWSRVYNEQFF
TGTGCCTGGAGTCGGGTCTACAATGAGCAGTTCTTC
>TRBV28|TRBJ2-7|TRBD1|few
CASRGQGGTYEQYF
TGTGCCAGCAGGGGACAGGGTGGAACGTACGAGCAGTACTTC
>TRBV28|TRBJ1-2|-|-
CASSTVLYGCTF
TGTGCCAGCAGCACAGTACTCTATGGCTGCACCTTC
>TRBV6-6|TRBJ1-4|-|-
CASSPHRDTRLFF
TGTGCCAGCAGTCCACACCGGGACACTCGACTGTTTTTT
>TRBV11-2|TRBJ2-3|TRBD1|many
CASSQDRGPFTDTQYF
TGTGCCAGCAGCCAGGACAGGGGGCCTTTCACAGATACGCAGTATTTT
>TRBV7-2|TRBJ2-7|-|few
CASSLDPNPGYEQYF
TGTGCCAGCAGCTTAGACCCTAACCCCGGGTACGAGCAGTACTTC
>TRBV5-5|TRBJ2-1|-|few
CASETGLGRNEQFF
TGTGCCAGTGAGACAGGTCTTGGCCGTAATGAGCAGTTCTTC
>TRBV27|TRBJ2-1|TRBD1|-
CASSDPGQGLVWQFF
TGTGCCAGCAGTGACCCGGGACAGGGGTTGGTTTGGCAGTTCTTC
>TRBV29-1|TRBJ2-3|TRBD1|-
CSATGGVGDTQYF
TGCAGCGCAACAGGGGGCGTGGGAGATACGCAGTATTTT